The 30 T cell receptor beta chains below come from one sample, sequenced in a study of T cells in women clearing cervical HPV infection. Sequenced by immunoSEQ multiplex PCR; TCRdb stores in-frame clones only, minus some. The table lists about 31,000 clones. Sequencing used blood buffy coat. All receptors come from a woman aged 18 to 75 with a cervical HPV16 infection that either progressed to CIN3+ or cleared (not recorded which).

Remarks on this clone: The CDR3 end is not reached by the read, which stops 3 residues before it; the germline J gene fills it in. This chain connects TRBV7-9 to TRBJ2-2; 7 bases are a match to TRBD1. The CDR3 is 15 residues long. Germline values: CDR1 SEHNR, CDR2 FQNEAQ (reference sequence). The DNA read from the CDR3 is TGTGCCAGCAGCTCGCCGACAGGGTATAATTCACCG. This translates into CASSSPTGYNSP. The CDR3 in full is CASSSPTGYNSPLFF.

Concerning this clone: The read ends 3 residues before the CDR3 terminus; that terminus is restored from the germline J gene. V gene TRBV14 combines with J gene TRBJ1-2; D unresolved. The V gene lost 4 bases and the J gene lost 4 bases, with 13 bases spanning the gap. The CDR3 sequence is 14 residues long. CDR1 and CDR2 from the germline V gene are SGHDN and FVKESK. The CDR3 here is CASSRSSTGYGYTF. CDR3 bases read: TGTGCCAGCAGCCGGTCTAGCACGGGCTATGGC.

Concerning this clone: The DNA ends 3 residues before the CDR3 does, and the rest of the CDR3 is filled in from the germline J gene. This chain connects TRBV7-8 to TRBJ2-3; 8 nucleotides agree with TRBD2. V lost 8 bases and J lost 1; bases outside the gene matches: 5. The germline V gene has CDR1 SGHVS and CDR2 FQNEAQ. This CDR3 region has 14 residues. The CDR3 DNA, read in part, is TGTGCCAGCGTACTAGCGGAGGGCACAGATACG. Residues: CASVLAEGTDT. The full-length CDR3 reads as CASVLAEGTDTQYF. Using reference TRBV7-8 and TRBJ2-3 for the parts outside the CDR3, the full variable domain is GAGVSQSPRYKVAKRGQDVALRCDPISGHVSLFWYQQALGQGPEFLTYFQNEAQLDKSGLPSDRFFAERPEGSVSTLKIQRTQQEDSAVYLCASVLAEGTDTQYFGPGTRLTVL.

Worth noting for this clone: The read is 3 residues too short to cover the CDR3 end, so that end is filled in from the germline J gene. The chain employs TRBV11-2 and TRBJ1-1; the D gene is possibly TRBD1 (6 bases). CDR1 is SGHAT and CDR2 is FQNNGV in the germline V gene. Trimming shortened V by 1 base and J by 5 bases, and 11 bases separated the two germline ends. This CDR3 is built from 14 residues. CDR3 in amino acids: CASSLVGGRTEAFF. Partial CDR3 DNA: TGTGCCAGCAGCTTAGTAGGGGGTAGGACTGAA.

Notes on this clone: The CDR3 goes on 3 residues after the read ends, and that part is filled in from the germline J gene. The V gene is TRBV4-2, the J gene TRBJ2-4; 11 positions match TRBD2. Germline V gene lookup returns CDR1 LGHNA and CDR2 YNFKEQ. The CDR3 runs 18 residues. The CDR3 bases that were read are TGTGCCAGCAGCCAATTCCATAGCGGGAGGGCCGGCCAAGAGACT. It encodes CASSQFHSGRAGQET. In full, the CDR3 reads CASSQFHSGRAGQETQYF.

The CDR3 DNA, read in part, is TGCAGTGCTAGAGACCGCGGAACAACTAATGAAAAA. Translated, it gives CSARDRGTTNEK. The whole CDR3 protein reads CSARDRGTTNEKLFF. This chain uses TRBV20-1 with TRBJ1-4; D gene unclear. The read terminates 3 residues before the CDR3 end, so the remaining end is supplied by the germline J gene. The CDR3 has 15 amino acids. CDR1 and CDR2 from the germline V gene are DFQATT and SNEGSKA (reference sequence). Trimming took off 0 bases at V and 0 bases at J, with 8 bases between the two ends.

Note on this clone: The read terminates 3 residues ahead of where the CDR3 ends, so the germline J gene completes it. The chain employs TRBV2 and TRBJ1-2, with 8 bases aligning to TRBD1. This CDR3 is built from 15 residues. With V trimmed by 8 bases and J by 7 bases, 15 bases remained unmatched. Germline V gene sequence: CDR1 SNHLY, CDR2 FYNNEI. The CDR3 DNA, read in part, is TGTGCCAGCGGGGCAGGGGGCGCTCCCTTCGGTGGC. This gives the protein CASGAGGAPFGG. The entire CDR3 protein reads CASGAGGAPFGGYTF.

As concerns this clone: The CDR3 end is not reached by the read, which stops 3 residues before it; the germline J gene fills it in. This rearrangement joins TRBV19 to TRBJ1-1; no definite D call. Germline V gene lookup returns CDR1 LNHDA and CDR2 SQIVND (reference sequence). CDR3 size: 14 residues. V was trimmed by 3 bases and J by 6 bases, leaving 14 bases between them. Incomplete CDR3 DNA: TGTGCCAGTAGTATCCACCGGGGATGGCCTGAA. Its translation: CASSIHRGWPE. In full, the CDR3 is CASSIHRGWPEAFF.

Points on this clone: The read stops 3 residues short of the end of the CDR3; the missing end is completed from the germline J gene. The chain carries TRBV12-5 and TRBJ2-3; weak D call: TRBD2 (6 bases). The length of the CDR3 is 16 residues. V was trimmed by 3 bases and J by 6 bases, leaving 19 bases between them. Germline CDR1 LGHNT, CDR2 FRNRAP. The CDR3 DNA, read in part, is TGTGCTAGTGGTTTCGATAAGCGGGCCACCGAGGATACG. Translation gives CASGFDKRATEDT. The whole CDR3 reads CASGFDKRATEDTQYF.

For this clone: The read halts 3 residues ahead of the CDR3 end, with the missing end drawn from the germline J gene. The rearrangement joins TRBV18 to TRBJ1-5, with D possibly TRBD1 on 5 matching bases. The CDR3 length is 13 residues. Trimming took 4 bases from V and 4 from J, leaving 8 bases between them. Germline lookup yields CDR1 KGHSH and CDR2 LQKENI. The part of the CDR3 DNA that was read is TGTGCCAGCTCACTACAGGTGAATCAGCCC. Amino acid sequence: CASSLQVNQP. The full CDR3 is CASSLQVNQPQHF.

With respect to this clone: The observed sequence ends 3 residues before the CDR3 terminus, with the missing tail filled in from the germline J gene. V gene TRBV30 combines with J gene TRBJ1-1, with D possibly being TRBD1 (5 bases). V gave up 0 bases and J gave up 1 base, with 12 bases separating them. The CDR3 has 15 residues. The germline V gene encodes CDR1 GTSNPN and CDR2 SVGIG (reference sequence). CDR3 protein: CAWSVRRVGNTEAFF. The sequenced part of the CDR3 DNA is TGTGCCTGGAGTGTACGCAGGGTGGGGAACACTGAA.

Notes on this clone: The read ends 3 residues before the CDR3 terminus; that terminus is restored from the germline J gene. The chain couples TRBV11-3 to TRBJ2-1, with 11 bases fitting TRBD1. The CDR3 runs to 14 residues. V was clipped by 1 base and J by 8 bases; unmatched bases: 1. Germline V gene lookup returns CDR1 SGHNT and CDR2 YENEEA. CDR3 in amino acids: CASSLGTGGDEQFF. The part of the CDR3 DNA that was read is TGTGCCAGCAGCTTAGGGACAGGGGGCGATGAG.

A note on this clone: Sequencing ends 3 residues short of the CDR3 end; the germline J gene provides the rest. J is TRBJ2-4 and V is TRBV18, with TRBD1 as a possible D gene (6 bases). CDR1 is KGHSH and CDR2 is LQKENI in the germline V gene. CDR3 length: 13 amino acids. The covered CDR3 bases are TGTGCCAGCTCACCGCTGGGGGCGAATGGT. The encoded protein is CASSPLGANG. The whole CDR3 reads CASSPLGANGQYF.

CDR3 loop: CSPFPQTGGENEKLFF. CDR3 bases read: TGCAGCCCCTTCCCTCAGACAGGGGGCGAGAATGAAAAA. The gene calls are TRBV29-1 and TRBJ1-4; 10 bases fit TRBD1. The CDR3 is cut off 3 residues early in the read; its end comes from the germline J gene. The CDR3 spans 16 residues. In germline, CDR1 is SQVTM, CDR2 ANQGSEA. J was trimmed by 5 bases and V by 8 bases; bases with no gene match: 14.

Regarding this clone: The sequence runs out 3 residues before the end of the CDR3; the remainder is reconstructed from the germline J gene. The chain has TRBV27 and TRBJ2-7, with D possibly TRBD2 on 6 matching bases. The CDR3 sequence is 14 residues long. CDR1 and CDR2 from the germline V gene are MNHEY and SMNVEV (reference sequence). V lost 2 bases to trimming and J lost 5 bases, with 13 bases between them. CDR3 residues: CASSLGSGRHEQYF. CDR3 DNA (partial): TGTGCCAGCAGTTTAGGCTCAGGGAGGCACGAG.

Details on this clone: The read ends 3 residues before the CDR3 terminus; that terminus is restored from the germline J gene. This chain uses TRBV7-2 with TRBJ2-3, with TRBD2 as a possible D gene (5 bases). This CDR3 contains 15 residues. V was trimmed by 0 bases and J by 5 bases, leaving 12 bases between them. Germline CDR1 SGHTA, CDR2 FQGNSA. The CDR3 protein is CASSLAVTSLDTQYF. CDR3 bases read: TGTGCCAGCAGCTTAGCGGTCACTAGTTTAGATACG.

On this clone: The DNA ends 3 residues before the CDR3 does, and the rest of the CDR3 is filled in from the germline J gene. This sequence joins TRBV5-1 and TRBJ2-3, with D possibly TRBD1 on 5 matching bases. The germline CDR1 and CDR2 sequences are SGHRS and YFSETQ. V was clipped by 4 bases and J by 5 bases, with 14 bases between them. This CDR3 comprises 14 residues. The CDR3 is CASSPQGSIDTQYF. The CDR3 DNA, read in part, is TGCGCCAGCAGCCCCCAGGGTTCGATAGATACG.

The part of the CDR3 DNA that was read is TGCGCCAGCAGCACACAGGGTACAGATACC. Translation gives CASSTQGTDT. The CDR3 in full is CASSTQGTDTYTF. The chain employs TRBV5-1 and TRBJ1-2, with D possibly being TRBD1 (6 bases). The sequence runs out 3 residues before the end of the CDR3; the remainder is reconstructed from the germline J gene. CDR3 length: 13 amino acids. CDR1 and CDR2 from the germline V gene are SGHRS and YFSETQ.

About this clone: Read data end 3 residues before the CDR3 end; the end is taken from the germline J gene. This chain joins TRBV19 and TRBJ1-2; 10 nucleotides match TRBD1. Looked up from germline, CDR1 is LNHDA and CDR2 is SQIVND (reference sequence). The CDR3 has 16 residues. CDR3 DNA (partial): TGTGCCAGTAGTGGGAGGGACAGGGGTGCCTACAATGAC. This encodes CASSGRDRGAYND. The entire CDR3 is CASSGRDRGAYNDYTF.

Notes on this clone: Coverage ceases 3 residues before the CDR3 finishes, and the germline J gene fills in the end. The chain is built from TRBV11-2 and TRBJ1-2; the D gene is possibly TRBD1 (6 bases). Germline V gene sequence: CDR1 SGHAT, CDR2 FQNNGV. V lost 1 base to trimming and J lost 7 bases, with 13 bases between them. The CDR3 runs to 14 residues. Incomplete CDR3 DNA: TGTGCCAGCAGCTTAGTAGGGGGTTCGGGTGGC. As protein: CASSLVGGSGG. The full CDR3 is CASSLVGGSGGYTF.

Points on this clone: The missing CDR3 end, 3 residues past where the read stops, is filled in from the germline J gene. The chain recombines TRBV2 with TRBJ2-7; TRBD1 might be the D (5 bases). Trimming stripped 8 bases from V and 4 bases from J, with 9 bases between. CDR1 and CDR2 from the germline V gene are SNHLY and FYNNEI. The CDR3 runs 11 residues. The covered CDR3 bases are TGTGCCAGCGGGTCAGGGTACGAG. This sequence encodes CASGSGYE. The CDR3 in its entirety is CASGSGYEQYF.

As concerns this clone: The read halts 3 residues ahead of the CDR3 end, with the missing end drawn from the germline J gene. V gene TRBV6-2 or TRBV6-3 combines with J gene TRBJ2-4; 11 bases fit TRBD1. The CDR3 totals 13 residues. Germline V lookup: CDR1 MNHEY, CDR2 SVGEGT. CDR3 in amino acids: CASRDRGRLGQYF. The covered CDR3 bases are TGTGCCAGCAGGGACAGGGGGCGATTGGGT.

Concerning this clone itself: The missing CDR3 end, 3 residues past where the read stops, is filled in from the germline J gene. The chain combines TRBV5-4 with TRBJ1-2, with TRBD1 matching 7 bases. Germline CDR1 and CDR2: SGHNT and YYREEE (reference sequence). The CDR3 contains 15 residues. The V and J ends lost 4 bases and 5 bases, in that order; junction bases with no gene match: 11. The CDR3 here is CASSNTGVEQYGYTF. The part of the CDR3 DNA that was read is TGTGCCAGCAGCAACACAGGGGTGGAACAATATGGC.

CDR3 bases read: TGCAGCGTTTCCTCGGGACAGCTTTCCACTGAA. Its translation is CSVSSGQLSTE. The whole CDR3 is CSVSSGQLSTEAFF. The chain uses TRBV29-1 and TRBJ1-1, with 7 bases lining up with TRBD1. The read ends 3 residues shy of where the CDR3 ends; the end is completed using the germline J gene. Germline CDR1 SQVTM, CDR2 ANQGSEA. Trimming removed 5 bases from V and 4 bases from J; junction bases left unmatched: 10. This CDR3 region has 14 residues. Based on the CDR3 plus reference TRBV29-1 and TRBJ1-1, the full variable domain is SAVISQKPSRDICQRGTSLTIQCQVDSQVTMMFWYRQQPGQSLTLIATANQGSEATYESGFVIDKFPISRPNLTFSTLTVSNMSPEDSSIYLCSVSSGQLSTEAFFGQGTRLTVV.

As for this clone: The read terminates 3 residues ahead of where the CDR3 ends, so the germline J gene completes it. The V and J genes are TRBV11-2 and TRBJ1-4; D remains unclear. The CDR3 length is 12 residues. The germline V gene has CDR1 SGHAT and CDR2 FQNNGV. V was pared by 1 base and J by 8 bases, with 5 bases between. The CDR3 spells CASSLGREKLFF. The sequenced part of the CDR3 DNA is TGTGCCAGCAGCTTAGGTCGGGAAAAA.

Details on this clone: The read gets to within 3 residues of the CDR3 end, and the germline J gene fills in the rest. The chain has TRBV5-1 and TRBJ1-1; tentatively, D is TRBD1 (6 bases). The CDR3 is made up of 14 amino acids. The V gene's germline CDR1 is SGHRS and CDR2 YFSETQ. With 0 bases removed from V and 6 bases from J, the gap between germline ends came to 12 bases. CDR3 bases read: TGCGCCAGCAGCTTGGCGGGGGGCGAGCCTGAA. Its protein product is CASSLAGGEPE. The entire CDR3 protein is CASSLAGGEPEAFF. Using reference TRBV5-1 and TRBJ1-1 for the parts outside the CDR3, the full variable domain is KAGVTQTPRYLIKTRGQQVTLSCSPISGHRSVSWYQQTPGQGLQFLFEYFSETQRNKGNFPGRFSGRQFSNSRSEMNVSTLELGDSALYLCASSLAGGEPEAFFGQGTRLTVV.

Concerning this clone: An end of the junction differs from the germline gene, which may be a read error. Read data end 3 residues before the CDR3 end; the end is taken from the germline J gene. Other DNA sequences in this specimen translate into the identical CDR3. The J gene is TRBJ1-3, the V gene TRBV7-2; D not certain. CDR1 is SGHTA and CDR2 is FQGNSA in the germline V gene. This CDR3 is built from 12 residues. The DNA read from the CDR3 is TGTGCCAGCAGCTCAGAGAGAAACACA. Protein: CASSSERNT. In full, the CDR3 reads CASSSERNTIYF.

Worth noting for this clone: Read coverage stops 3 residues before the CDR3 terminus; the germline J gene supplies the remainder. This chain connects TRBV19 to TRBJ2-4; TRBD1 agrees at 7 bases. The V gene's germline CDR1 is LNHDA and CDR2 SQIVND (reference sequence). The CDR3 contains 12 residues. CDR3 residues: CASWGQSYGQYF. The sequenced part of the CDR3 DNA is TGTGCCAGCTGGGGACAGTCCTATGGT.

On this clone itself: The CDR3 end is not reached by the read, which stops 3 residues before it; the germline J gene fills it in. The chain combines TRBV2 with TRBJ1-2; 12 bases map to TRBD1. CDR3 length: 18 amino acids. Germline V gene lookup returns CDR1 SNHLY and CDR2 FYNNEI. The junction had 10 bases not matched to a gene; V was cut back by 1 base and J by 4 bases. CDR3 in amino acids: CASSEEGTGGAPPYGYTF. CDR3 bases read: TGTGCCAGCAGTGAAGAGGGGACAGGGGGCGCTCCCCCCTATGGC.

Of note for this clone: The CDR3 end lies 3 residues beyond the end of the read and is filled in from the germline J gene. V usage is TRBV14 and J usage is TRBJ1-2, with TRBD1 identical over 10 bases. After removal of 3 bases from V and 5 bases from J, the junction contained 6 bases not matched to a gene. The CDR3 extends over 15 amino acids. CDR1 SGHDN and CDR2 FVKESK come from the germline V gene. The CDR3 sequence is CASSHPTGGNYGYTF. The part of the CDR3 DNA that was read is TGTGCCAGCAGCCATCCGACAGGGGGCAATTATGGC.